What follows are 22 T cell receptor beta chains derived from one specimen sequenced in a study of tumor and adjacent non-tumor tissue in lung cancer. Three rounds of nested PCR, following a modified ARM-PCR protocol, produced the TCRbeta library. TCRdb redid the calling of the multiplex PCR reads with MiXCR, one entry per CDR3 protein. In the table there are about 78,000 distinct CDR3 sequences, around 75% of which are singletons. This sample's RNA came from whole unsorted tissue. Sequenced input: lung tumor tissue. These receptors all come from a woman between 45 and 65 years old with non-small cell lung cancer.

As concerns this clonotype: One end of the junction is discordant with germline, which a read error may explain. DNA for the CDR3: TGTGCCAGCAGCAGACAGGAGGGATCCGTAGGAAACACCATATACTTT. It codes for CASSRQEGSVGNTIYF. The chain couples TRBV6-5 to TRBJ1-3, with a weak D call TRBD1 (6 bases). Germline V CDR1 and CDR2: MNHEY, SVGAGI. CDR3 length: 16 residues.

With respect to this clonotype: A junction end diverges from the germline sequence, so it may reflect a read error. The V gene is TRBV29-1, the J gene TRBJ2-5, with a tentative D call TRBD2 (5 bases). This CDR3 has 12 amino acids. CDR1 is SQVTM, CDR2 ANQGSEA, per germline. CDR3 bases: TGCAGTGATGTCGGGGATGTGGAGACCCAGAACTTC. Amino acids: CSDVGDVETQNF.

Notes on this clonotype: Relative to the germline gene, one junction end is altered; a read error may explain this. The chain is built from TRBV6-5 and TRBJ2-7; TRBD2 aligns across 13 bases. Germline V gene sequence: CDR1 MNHEY, CDR2 SVGAGI. The CDR3 has 16 residues. The CDR3 spells CASSPVGTSGTYEQYF. The CDR3 region has the DNA TGTGCCAGCAGCCCCGTCGGGACTAGCGGGACCTACGAGCAATACTTC.

The chain links TRBV20-1 to TRBJ1-5, with TRBD1 identical over 7 bases. Germline V gene data show CDR1 as DFQATT and CDR2 as SNEGSKA (reference sequence). The CDR3 runs to 14 residues. Losses at the gene ends were 0 bases for V and 6 bases for J; bases not matched to a gene: 5. The CDR3 loop is CSARDDRDIQPQHF. The CDR3, as DNA: TGCAGTGCTAGAGACGACAGGGATATTCAGCCCCAGCATTTT.

On this clonotype itself: This CDR3 fails to terminate in the conserved phenylalanine or tryptophan, so it likely reflects a read error. The rearrangement uses TRBV11-1 and TRBJ2-1, with D unresolved. In germline, CDR1 is SGHAT, CDR2 FQDESV (reference sequence). This CDR3 comprises 15 residues. The CDR3 DNA follows: TGTGCCAGTAGCTCTGGACCGAGCTCCTACAATGAGCAGTTCTTA. Translated: CASSSGPSSYNEQFL.

This clonotype was seen many times. A much larger clone differs by one base, so this may be a read error. The chain combines TRBV6-2 or TRBV6-3 with TRBJ2-1; TRBD2 is a possible D gene (5 bases). Trimming stripped 11 bases from V and 5 bases from J, with 22 bases between. In germline, CDR1 is MNHEY, CDR2 SVGEGT. The CDR3 spans 15 residues. CDR3 sequence reads: CACASVERADNEQFF. The CDR3, as DNA: TGTGCCTGCGCCAGCGTGGAGAGGGCCGACAATGAGCAGTTCTTC.

The V and J genes are TRBV24-1 and TRBJ2-5; possibly TRBD2 for D (6 bases). This CDR3 has 16 residues. Germline CDR1 reads KGHDR; CDR2 reads SFDVKD. V was clipped by 8 bases and J by 7 bases, with 25 bases between them. For the CDR3, the DNA is TGTGCCACCACTGACCAAGGACTAACGGACGGGGGGACCCAGTACTTC. It is translated as CATTDQGLTDGGTQYF.

For this clonotype: A read error may produce the germline difference seen at one junction end. The chain links TRBV10-3 to TRBJ2-2, with TRBD2 matching over 8 bases. The germline V gene has CDR1 ENHRY and CDR2 SYGVKD. This CDR3 has 18 residues. In DNA, the CDR3 is TGTACCATCAGTGAGTCGATGGGCGGGAGGACCTCCACCGGGGAGCTGTTTTTT. Its protein product is CTISESMGGRTSTGELFF.

In regard to this clonotype: A read error is possible here, since a much larger clone lies one base away. The chain carries TRBV7-3 and TRBJ2-6; no firm D call. In germline, CDR1 is SGHTA, CDR2 FQGTGA. The CDR3 contains 15 residues. The CDR3 region has the DNA TGTGCCAGCAGCTTAGACATAGCTGGGGTCAACGTCCTGACTTTC. Translation: CASSLDIAGVNVLTF.

Details on this clonotype: Since no conserved phenylalanine or tryptophan closes the CDR3, a read error is the likely cause. The gene calls are TRBV12-3 or TRBV12-4 and TRBJ1-6, with D hard to call. Trimming removed 5 bases at V and 7 bases at J, with 12 bases between. CDR3 length equals 14 residues. CDR3 in DNA: TGTGCCAGCAGTACATCCGAGGCAAATTCACCCCTCCACATT. It codes for CASSTSEANSPLHI.

A remark on this clonotype: The junction differs from germline at one of its ends, possibly a read error. V is TRBV28 and J is TRBJ2-7, with TRBD2 as a possible D gene (5 bases). Looked up from germline, CDR1 is MDHEN and CDR2 is SYDVKM. This CDR3 has 14 residues. For the CDR3, the DNA is TGTGCCAGCAGTTCCCTGACACGGGCTTGGGAGCAGTACTTT. Its protein is CASSSLTRAWEQYF.

Worth noting for this clonotype: One end of the junction is discordant with germline, which a read error may explain. This chain uses TRBV24-1 with TRBJ2-1, with D hard to call. The CDR3 totals 16 residues. Germline lookup yields CDR1 KGHDR and CDR2 SFDVKD. CDR3 DNA: TGTGCCACCAGTAAGGCCAACAGCAGATCCTACAATGAGCAATTGTTC. Protein product: CATSKANSRSYNEQLF.

In regard to this clonotype: Its ends do not fully match the called genes, so a read error is possible. The chain joins TRBV4-1 to TRBJ2-7; 9 bases fit TRBD1. Germline V gene data show CDR1 as MGHRA and CDR2 as YSYEKL. The length of the CDR3 is 16 residues. The CDR3 coding sequence is TGCACCAGCAGCCAAGATCTGTACAGGGGGCGTTCCGAGCAGTACTTC. The encoded protein is CTSSQDLYRGRSEQYF.

A remark on this clonotype: The junction differs from germline at one of its ends, possibly a read error. The chain joins TRBV20-1 to TRBJ1-5; no firm D call. Germline V gives CDR1 DFQATT, CDR2 SNEGSKA (reference sequence). This CDR3 is built from 13 residues. CDR3 loop: CNAIPGDNQPQHF. CDR3 coding DNA: TGCAATGCTATTCCTGGGGACAATCAGCCCCAGCATTTT.

The chain combines TRBV20-1 with TRBJ2-3; perhaps TRBD2 as D (5 bases). Per germline, CDR1 DFQATT and CDR2 SNEGSKA (reference sequence). V lost 6 bases and J 15 bases, leaving 28 bases between the germline ends. The CDR3 has 14 amino acids. CDR3 nucleotide sequence: TGCAGTGCGGCATGCGGGCTGACGATGGATATGCAATATTTT. Its protein is CSAACGLTMDMQYF.

Notes on this clonotype: A junction boundary mismatches the germline segment, possibly from a read error. The V call is TRBV6-2 or TRBV6-3, the J call TRBJ2-5; the D gene is possibly TRBD1 (5 bases). Germline loops: CDR1 MNHEY, CDR2 SVGEGT. This CDR3 is built from 17 residues. For the CDR3, the DNA is TGTGCCAGAAGTTACTCCTTCTGGGGCAGGGACCAAGAGACCCAGTACTTC. The encoded protein is CARSYSFWGRDQETQYF.

About this clonotype itself: One end of the junction does not line up with germline, which may come from a read error. The chain couples TRBV11-2 to TRBJ2-2; D unclear. The CDR3 spans 14 residues. The germline gives CDR1 SGHAT, CDR2 FQNNGV. Here the CDR3 reads CAISLVPGPGELFF. The CDR3 nucleotides read TGTGCCATCAGCTTAGTGCCAGGTCCCGGAGAGCTATTTTTT.

For this clonotype: Sequence at one end of the junction differs from germline and may be a read error. The chain recombines TRBV7-2 with TRBJ2-7; D is undetermined. This CDR3 has 15 amino acids. Germline lookup yields CDR1 SGHTA and CDR2 FQGNSA. CDR3 region: CASSKLTAGNYEQHF. As DNA, the CDR3 is TGTGCCAGCAGCAAGCTGACCGCTGGAAACTACGAGCAGCACTTC.

In regard to this clonotype: No conserved phenylalanine or tryptophan ends this CDR3, so it is likely a read error. It is unclear where the CDR3 begins or ends on the DNA, so no DNA is shown, and the CDR3 is as TCRdb lists it. This chain uses TRBV20-1 with TRBJ2-1. Germline assignment: CDR1 DFQATT and CDR2 SNEGSKA (reference sequence). A total of 8 residues make up the CDR3, ends included. CDR3 residues: CTASDGSL.

For this clonotype: Compared with germline, one end of the junction differs, possibly owing to a read error. The V call is TRBV20-1, the J call TRBJ2-7; D gene uncertain. The CDR3 contains 13 residues. From germline, CDR1 is DFQATT and CDR2 SNEGSKA (reference sequence). The CDR3 sequence: CNASEAKYYEQYF. DNA of the CDR3: TGCAATGCTAGTGAAGCGAAGTACTACGAGCAGTACTTC.

The V call is TRBV6-1, the J call TRBJ2-7; D uncertain. Per the germline V gene, CDR1 is MNHNS and CDR2 is SASEGT. This CDR3 is 13 amino acids long. V dropped 3 bases and J dropped 3 bases, with 9 bases sitting between them. The CDR3 region is CASSDLSNYEQYF. The CDR3 DNA sequence: TGTGCCAGCAGTGATCTATCTAACTACGAGCAGTACTTC.

A word on this clonotype: The junction shows a germline mismatch at one end, possibly a read error. The V and J genes are TRBV7-7 and TRBJ2-5; 7 nucleotides align to TRBD1. Germline CDR1 SSHAT, CDR2 FNYEAQ (reference sequence). The CDR3 is 15 amino acids. CDR3 residues: CASSSGQPGQETQYF. CDR3 nucleotide sequence: TGTGCTAGCAGCTCGGGACAGCCGGGGCAAGAGACCCAGTACTTC.